The 28 T cell receptor beta chains below come from one sample, sequenced in a study of control samples from healthy donors and cancer patients. Some clones are missing from TCRdb's copy, which holds only in-frame ones; the method was immunoSEQ multiplex PCR. Among some 90,000 clones listed, roughly 90% were seen once. What was sequenced was blood. These receptor sequences come from a woman younger than 45 in good health.

This clone was seen at least ten times. The chain couples TRBV10-2 to TRBJ2-7, with 9 positions matching TRBD1. The CDR3 has 16 amino acids. The V gene's germline CDR1 is WSHSY and CDR2 SAAADI. The V segment lost 2 bases and the J segment 2 bases; nucleotides outside the gene matches: 7. The chain's CDR3 is CASSERGQGLPYEQYF. The CDR3 DNA is TGCGCCAGCAGTGAGCGTGGACAGGGGCTTCCCTACGAGCAGTACTTC.

This clone was recorded only once. The chain joins TRBV27 to TRBJ1-5; TRBD1 is a possible D gene (5 bases). V was cut by 2 bases and J by 5 bases, with 10 bases left in between. The CDR3 is 14 amino acids. Germline V gene sequence: CDR1 MNHEY, CDR2 SMNVEV (reference sequence). This CDR3 is CASSLGGDYQPQHF. CDR3 DNA sequence: TGTGCCAGCAGTTTAGGTGGGGACTATCAGCCCCAGCATTTT.

This chain joins TRBV4-1 and TRBJ2-1; D may be TRBD2 (6 bases). This CDR3 is built from 18 residues. The germline V and J ends were trimmed by 3 bases and 4 bases, with 22 bases remaining between them. The germline gives CDR1 MGHRA, CDR2 YSYEKL. CDR3 protein: CASSHPPGVANKYNEQFF. The CDR3 DNA sequence: TGCGCCAGCAGCCATCCCCCGGGGGTGGCTAACAAATACAATGAGCAGTTCTTC.

The V call is TRBV5-1, the J call TRBJ1-1; TRBD1 is a possible D gene (5 bases). V was cut by 0 bases and J by 0 bases, with 12 bases left in between. Germline assignment: CDR1 SGHRS and CDR2 YFSETQ. The CDR3 length is 16 residues. The CDR3 bases are TGCGCCAGCAGCTTGGAAGGGACGGAGATGAACACTGAAGCTTTCTTT. It codes for CASSLEGTEMNTEAFF. Combining the CDR3 with reference TRBV5-1 and TRBJ1-1 gives the whole variable domain KAGVTQTPRYLIKTRGQQVTLSCSPISGHRSVSWYQQTPGQGLQFLFEYFSETQRNKGNFPGRFSGRQFSNSRSEMNVSTLELGDSALYLCASSLEGTEMNTEAFFGQGTRLTVV.

About this clone: One junction end disagrees with the germline gene, perhaps due to a read error. The CDR3 region is CASREGFEQYF. CDR3 DNA sequence: TGTGCCAGCAGGGAAGGTTTCGAGCAGTACTTC. The V gene is TRBV2, the J gene TRBJ2-7; D is undetermined. This CDR3 region has 11 residues. The germline V gene encodes CDR1 SNHLY and CDR2 FYNNEI.

The rearrangement links TRBV9 to TRBJ1-1; D gene unclear. CDR1 and CDR2 from the germline V gene are SGDLS and YYNGEE. The length of the CDR3 is 14 residues. Trimming shortened V by 0 bases and J by 3 bases, and 9 bases separated the two germline ends. CDR3 bases: TGTGCCAGCAGCGTAGGTGGGTTCGACACTGAAGCTTTCTTT. This sequence encodes CASSVGGFDTEAFF. Full variable domain (missing parts from reference TRBV9 and TRBJ1-1): DSGVTQTPKHLITATGQRVTLRCSPRSGDLSVYWYQQSLDQGLQFLIQYYNGEERAKGNILERFSAQQFPDLHSELNLSSLELGDSALYFCASSVGGFDTEAFFGQGTRLTVV.

This clone appeared once. This chain connects TRBV4-2 to TRBJ1-2; D gene uncertain. CDR1 LGHNA and CDR2 YNFKEQ come from the germline V gene. Deletions cut 2 bases from V and 2 bases from J, with 15 bases between. CDR3 length: 16 residues. The CDR3 spells CASSQSGGQTNYGYTF. Written as DNA, the CDR3 is TGTGCCAGCAGCCAAAGTGGAGGGCAAACGAACTATGGCTACACCTTC.

The chain combines TRBV27 with TRBJ1-6; 7 bases are a match to TRBD1. This CDR3 region has 16 residues. Germline-derived CDR1 and CDR2 are MNHEY and SMNVEV (reference sequence). The ends lost 3 bases at V and 7 bases at J; junction bases unmatched: 9. The CDR3 coding sequence is TGTGCCAGCAGTTTCCAACCGGGACAGAGAAATTCACCCCTCCACTTT. Translated: CASSFQPGQRNSPLHF.

The rearrangement joins TRBV7-8 to TRBJ1-4; weak D call: TRBD1 (6 bases). With 1 base removed from V and 7 bases from J, the gap between germline ends came to 10 bases. Germline V lookup: CDR1 SGHVS, CDR2 FQNEAQ. This CDR3 spans 14 amino acids. CDR3 DNA sequence: TGTGCCAGCAGCTTAGGGCAGGGGAGTGAAAAACTGTTTTTT. Protein sequence: CASSLGQGSEKLFF.

CDR3 nucleotide sequence: TGTGCCTGGTCCAGACAGGGAGATTCACCCCTCCACTTT. Amino acids: CAWSRQGDSPLHF. V is TRBV30 and J is TRBJ1-6, with 7 positions matching TRBD1. CDR3 size: 13 residues. Trimming removed 5 bases from V and 8 bases from J; junction bases left unmatched: 6. Germline V gives CDR1 GTSNPN, CDR2 SVGIG (reference sequence).

This clone was observed once. The chain joins TRBV15 to TRBJ2-7; D gene uncertain. Trimming left V 0 bases short and J 3 bases short, with 3 bases between. This CDR3 is built from 12 residues. CDR1 LNHNV and CDR2 YYDKDF come from the germline V gene (reference sequence). CDR3 coding DNA: TGTGCCACCAGCAGAGATAGCTACGAGCAGTACTTC. Protein sequence: CATSRDSYEQYF.

The chain employs TRBV13 and TRBJ1-2; TRBD1 might be the D (6 bases). The CDR3 spans 14 residues. Between the trimmed V and J ends, which lost 1 base and 3 bases, there was a span of 9 bases. Per germline, CDR1 PRHDT and CDR2 FYEKMQ (reference sequence). The DNA of the CDR3 is TGTGCCAGCAGCTTAGAAGGGGGTGACTATGGCTACACCTTC. It encodes CASSLEGGDYGYTF.

The chain uses TRBV7-9 and TRBJ2-1, with D possibly matching TRBD1 (6 bases). The ends were cut back, 1 base at V and 2 bases at J, with 21 bases in the middle. The CDR3 is 19 residues long. Germline CDR1 and CDR2: SEHNR and FQNEAQ (reference sequence). In DNA form, the CDR3 reads TGTGCCAGCAGCTTAGTCCTAACGCTGGACAGAAAGCCCTACAATGAGCAGTTCTTC. This translates into CASSLVLTLDRKPYNEQFF.

The chain couples TRBV6-4 to TRBJ2-6; no clear D gene. CDR3 length: 14 amino acids. V lost 2 bases to trimming and J lost 0 bases, with 2 bases between them. Looked up from germline, CDR1 is MRHNA and CDR2 is SNTAGT. The CDR3 DNA is TGTGCCAGCAGTGACAACTCTGGGGCCAACGTCCTGACTTTC. Translating gives CASSDNSGANVLTF.

J is TRBJ1-2 and V is TRBV4-2, with D tentatively TRBD1 (6 bases). The CDR3 has 15 residues. Trimming stripped 2 bases from V and 5 bases from J, with 15 bases between. Germline values: CDR1 LGHNA, CDR2 YNFKEQ. The CDR3 reads CASSQSQGSGYGYTF. DNA of the CDR3: TGTGCCAGCAGCCAATCACAGGGATCAGGGTATGGCTACACCTTC.

A single count supports this clone. This rearrangement joins TRBV7-9 to TRBJ2-5, with 9 bases aligning to TRBD1. The CDR3 is 15 residues long. CDR1 is SEHNR, CDR2 FQNEAQ, per germline (reference sequence). V lost 2 bases and J lost 5; bases outside the gene matches: 6. The CDR3 region is CASSLNPGQGETQYF. CDR3 DNA: TGTGCCAGCAGCTTAAACCCGGGACAGGGCGAGACCCAGTACTTC.

J is TRBJ2-2 and V is TRBV5-4; D tentatively fits TRBD1 or TRBD2 (6 bases each). Germline CDR1 SGHNT, CDR2 YYREEE (reference sequence). CDR3 size: 16 residues. V dropped 1 base and J dropped 1 base, with 11 bases sitting between them. In DNA form, the CDR3 reads TGTGCCAGCAGCTTGAATGGGGGGCTGAACACCGGGGAGCTGTTTTTT. Amino acids: CASSLNGGLNTGELFF.

The rearrangement joins TRBV7-9 to TRBJ2-4; D uncertain. This CDR3 has 13 amino acids. The germline gives CDR1 SEHNR, CDR2 FQNEAQ (reference sequence). V was shortened by 4 bases and J by 5 bases, with 9 bases between the two germline ends. In DNA form, the CDR3 reads TGTGCCAGCAGCTCACCAGTCCAAAACATTCAGTACTTC. It codes for CASSSPVQNIQYF.

The gene calls are TRBV27 and TRBJ2-6, with D maybe TRBD2 (7 bases). CDR3 length: 15 amino acids. Germline V CDR1 and CDR2: MNHEY, SMNVEV (reference sequence). The V end lost 3 bases, the J end lost 5 bases, and 11 bases lay between the germline ends. CDR3 amino acids: CASSLGGGWANVLTF. DNA of the CDR3: TGTGCCAGCAGTTTGGGGGGGGGCTGGGCCAACGTCCTGACTTTC.

This clone has only a few counts. The chain employs TRBV7-5 and TRBJ1-1. TRBV7-5 is a listed pseudogene. The CDR3 runs to 12 residues. The CDR3 reads CVRSLVATEAFF. The CDR3 DNA reads as TGTGTCAGAAGCTTAGTCGCTACTGAAGCTTTCTTT.

V gene TRBV7-9 combines with J gene TRBJ1-1; D remains ambiguous. The CDR3 loop spans 14 amino acids. Trimming pared 1 base from V and 6 bases from J, leaving 12 bases between. Germline V gene lookup returns CDR1 SEHNR and CDR2 FQNEAQ (reference sequence). The CDR3 region has the DNA TGTGCCAGCAGCTTAGACTCCTTCGGTTCTGAAGCTTTCTTT. Amino acid sequence: CASSLDSFGSEAFF.

The chain employs TRBV19 and TRBJ1-1, with D possibly matching TRBD1 (6 bases). Germline CDR1 is LNHDA and CDR2 is SQIVND (reference sequence). There are 15 residues in the CDR3. The V and J ends lost 6 bases and 7 bases respectively, with 21 bases between them. The CDR3 loop is CASRTGTGLPNEAFF. The DNA for the CDR3 is TGTGCCAGTAGGACGGGTACAGGGTTACCTAATGAAGCTTTCTTT.

The V gene is TRBV19, the J gene TRBJ1-5; 7 bases match TRBD1. Germline V gene lookup returns CDR1 LNHDA and CDR2 SQIVND (reference sequence). Germline trimming cut 7 bases from V and 0 bases from J; bases unmatched to any gene: 6. The CDR3 runs 15 residues. For the CDR3, the DNA is TGTGCCAGTATGGCCAGGGGGAATAGCAATCAGCCCCAGCATTTT. Residues: CASMARGNSNQPQHF.

The rearrangement links TRBV5-1 to TRBJ2-7, with D tentatively TRBD1 or TRBD2 (6 bases each). Between the trimmed V and J ends, which lost 4 bases and 0 bases, there was a span of 17 bases. Germline CDR1 and CDR2: SGHRS and YFSETQ. The CDR3 consists of 16 residues. In nucleotides, the CDR3 is TGCGCCAGCAGCGCCGGGGGCACCGCGGGCTCCTACGAGCAGTACTTC. Protein: CASSAGGTAGSYEQYF.

This chain connects TRBV3-1 (or the pseudogene TRBV3-2) to TRBJ2-1, with 11 bases matching TRBD2. V trimming: 5 bases; J trimming: 7 bases; junction bases outside the gene matches: 13. Looked up from germline, CDR1 is LGHDT and CDR2 is YNNKEL (reference sequence). The CDR3 consists of 17 residues. CDR3 loop: CASSDRRLAGQGNEQFF. In DNA form, the CDR3 reads TGTGCCAGCAGCGACAGGCGACTAGCGGGACAGGGAAATGAGCAGTTCTTC.

The chain links TRBV4-1 to TRBJ2-2; D perhaps matches TRBD2 (6 bases). This CDR3 comprises 14 residues. The V end lost 2 bases, the J end lost 3 bases, and 7 bases lay between the germline ends. Germline lookup yields CDR1 MGHRA and CDR2 YSYEKL. The CDR3 nucleotides read TGCGCCAGCAGCCAATCGGGGGACACCGGGGAGCTGTTTTTT. Its protein is CASSQSGDTGELFF.

This clone was counted once. V usage is TRBV6-6 and J usage is TRBJ2-1; 7 bases are a match to TRBD2. Trimming took 6 bases from V and 8 from J; bases not matched to a gene: 10. The CDR3 spans 14 residues. Per the germline V gene, CDR1 is MNHNY and CDR2 is SVGAGI (reference sequence). The chain's CDR3 is CASSKTSPSYEQFF. CDR3 coding DNA: TGTGCCAGCAGCAAGACTAGCCCTAGCTATGAGCAGTTCTTC.

The rearrangement uses TRBV7-8 and TRBJ1-2; TRBD1 is a possible D gene (5 bases). CDR3 length equals 14 residues. Germline-derived CDR1 and CDR2 are SGHVS and FQNEAQ. Trimming left V 1 base short and J 3 bases short, with 9 bases between. For the CDR3, the DNA is TGTGCCAGCAGCTTAGGGGGGGTGGACTATGGCTACACCTTC. This encodes CASSLGGVDYGYTF.